These 13 T cell receptor beta chains came from one sample sequenced in a study of T cells after yellow fever vaccination. TCRdb independently ran MiXCR on the 5' RACE reads; one entry per CDR3 protein. The sample contains some 600,000 distinct CDR3 sequences, 17% of which appear only once. This specimen was PBMCs, taken 5 to 6 days after the first yellow fever vaccination. These receptors all come from a man aged 18 to 29 who received the YFV17D yellow fever vaccine.

This clonotype showed up just a few times. The chain recombines TRBV19 with TRBJ1-5, with D uncertain. Trimming removed 2 bases from V and 4 bases from J, with 6 bases in between. Per the germline V gene, CDR1 is LNHDA and CDR2 is SQIVND (reference sequence). This CDR3 spans 13 amino acids. The CDR3 DNA reads TGTGCCAGTAGTATAATGGGGAATCAGCCCCAGCATTTT. This gives the protein CASSIMGNQPQHF.

This chain's CDR3 is CASSYEGHQYF. Here the CDR3 DNA reads TGTGCCAGCAGTTACGAGGGACACCAGTACTTC. This chain joins TRBV6-6 and TRBJ2-7; D is perhaps TRBD1 (6 bases). CDR1 and CDR2 from the germline V gene are MNHNY and SVGAGI (reference sequence). This CDR3 is 11 amino acids long. V lost 2 bases and J 10 bases, leaving 9 bases between the germline ends.

This clonotype was picked up a small number of times. The chain couples TRBV7-9 to TRBJ2-1; a possible D gene is TRBD1 (5 bases). V was shortened by 2 bases and J by 6 bases, with 8 bases between the two germline ends. The CDR3 consists of 13 residues. Germline values: CDR1 SEHNR, CDR2 FQNEAQ (reference sequence). CDR3 region: CASSLWGSNEQFF. The CDR3 coding sequence is TGTGCCAGCAGCTTATGGGGCTCCAATGAGCAGTTCTTC.

This rearrangement joins TRBV6-5 to TRBJ2-3; D is undetermined. This CDR3 contains 14 residues. V was pared by 2 bases and J by 2 bases, with 8 bases between. In germline, CDR1 is MNHEY, CDR2 SVGAGI. This chain's CDR3 is CASSYGQLTDTQYF. CDR3 sequence (DNA): TGTGCCAGCAGTTACGGCCAGCTCACAGATACGCAGTATTTT.

The table lists this clonotype with a few counts. Possible read error: a much larger clone is one base away. V and J are TRBV14 and TRBJ1-5; unclear D gene. The CDR3 is 13 residues long. The V gene's germline CDR1 is SGHDN and CDR2 FVKESK. V was pared by 1 base and J by 3 bases, with 4 bases between. CDR3 nucleotides: TGTGCCAGCAGCCAAGGCACCAATCAGCCCCAGCATTTT. Residues: CASSQGTNQPQHF.

This chain's CDR3 is CASSRGQGHIQYF. In nucleotides, the CDR3 is TGTGCCAGCAGTCGGGGACAGGGGCACATTCAGTACTTC. The V and J genes are TRBV25-1 and TRBJ2-4, with TRBD1 matching 10 bases. With 5 bases clipped from V and 8 bases from J, the junction kept 3 bases outside the gene matches. Per the germline V gene, CDR1 is MGHDK and CDR2 is SYGVNS. CDR3 length equals 13 residues.

The rearrangement links TRBV4-2 to TRBJ1-1; D gene unclear. Germline CDR1 is LGHNA and CDR2 is YNFKEQ. This CDR3 spans 14 amino acids. Between the trimmed V and J ends, which lost 6 bases and 0 bases, there was a span of 11 bases. The CDR3 DNA reads as TGTGCCAGCAGTCCGGAGGGCCTGAACACTGAAGCTTTCTTT. Protein sequence: CASSPEGLNTEAFF.

This clonotype was seen a handful of times. The junction departs from germline at one end; a sequencing error may be responsible. The genes are TRBV5-6 and TRBJ2-5; a weak D match, TRBD1 (7 bases). Germline V gene lookup returns CDR1 SGHDT and CDR2 YYEEEE. The CDR3 extends over 12 amino acids. In DNA, the CDR3 is TGTGCCAGCAGCTTCGGGGGACAGACACAGTACTTC. It is translated as CASSFGGQTQYF.

This clonotype was counted only a few times. The V gene is TRBV9, the J gene TRBJ1-1, with D perhaps TRBD1 (5 bases). CDR1 and CDR2 from the germline V gene are SGDLS and YYNGEE. The CDR3 is 12 residues long. V was cut by 3 bases and J by 7 bases, with 10 bases left in between. The CDR3 reads CASSDPGGEAFF. CDR3 nucleotide sequence: TGTGCCAGCAGCGACCCGGGGGGTGAAGCTTTCTTT.

J is TRBJ1-2 and V is TRBV7-9; D is perhaps TRBD1 (5 bases). Trimming left V 2 bases short and J 4 bases short, with 17 bases between. The CDR3 runs to 16 residues. The germline CDR1 and CDR2 sequences are SEHNR and FQNEAQ (reference sequence). CDR3 in amino acids: CASSLWSDNPSYGYTF. In nucleotides, the CDR3 is TGTGCCAGCAGCTTATGGTCGGACAATCCGTCCTATGGCTACACCTTC.

This clonotype was recorded only once. The chain employs TRBV7-2 and TRBJ2-7; TRBD2 matches 13 bases. CDR1 and CDR2 from the germline V gene are SGHTA and FQGNSA. The junction had 8 bases not matched to a gene; V was cut back by 5 bases and J by 7 bases. The CDR3 consists of 15 residues. CDR3 in amino acids: CASSLLAGGLGEQYF. The CDR3 DNA reads TGTGCCAGCAGCCTACTAGCGGGGGGGCTGGGGGAGCAGTACTTC.

The chain is built from TRBV18 and TRBJ1-2; the D gene is possibly TRBD1 (6 bases). The V end lost 3 bases, the J end lost 6 bases, and 17 bases lay between the germline ends. This CDR3 spans 15 amino acids. Per the germline V gene, CDR1 is KGHSH and CDR2 is LQKENI. The CDR3 protein is CASSPSRDTRDGYTF. In DNA form, the CDR3 reads TGTGCCAGCTCACCGTCCCGGGACACCAGGGATGGCTACACCTTC. The full variable domain, rest sourced from reference TRBV18 and TRBJ1-2, is NAGVMQNPRHLVRRRGQEARLRCSPMKGHSHVYWYRQLPEEGLKFMVYLQKENIIDESGMPKERFSAEFPKEGPSILRIQQVVRGDSAAYFCASSPSRDTRDGYTFGSGTRLTVV.

The chain links TRBV24-1 to TRBJ2-3, with TRBD2 matching 7 bases. The CDR3 has 16 amino acids. CDR1 KGHDR and CDR2 SFDVKD come from the germline V gene. The V gene end was trimmed by 1 base and the J gene end by 1 base; junction bases not matched to a gene: 4. This CDR3 is CATSDFGGGGTDTQYF. DNA of the CDR3: TGTGCCACCAGTGATTTTGGGGGAGGGGGCACAGATACGCAGTATTTT.